This T cell receptor beta chain came from a study of blood T cell repertoires in COVID-19. The overall study: The study drew acute and convalescent COVID-19 samples from the United States, Italy and Spain. PBMCs, B-cell-depleted T cells, or T cells were the source of the cDNA or gDNA that made up the material.

The germline CDR1 and CDR2 sequences are LNHDA and SQIVND (reference sequence). The CDR3 consists of 15 residues. The V gene lost 2 bases and the J gene lost 7 bases, with 15 bases spanning the gap. In the original processing: Estimated nucleated cell counts came from reference gene primer amplification. This table comes from immunoSEQ multiplex PCR, and its TCRdb copy is limited to in-frame clones, with some not included. Clone size and the V and J calls come from that table; the DNA yielded D and trimming. Of some 93,000 clones in the sample, approximately 86% were seen once. The sequence came from a man aged 55-75 years with acute or convalescent COVID-19. The V call is TRBV19, the J call TRBJ1-5, with D possibly matching TRBD1 (5 bases). Sequencing was performed on peripheral blood. CDR3 coding DNA: TGTGCCAGTAGTATATCGGCTGGGGCATTACAGCCCCAGCATTTT. Protein sequence: CASSISAGALQPQHF.